This T cell receptor (beta chain) came from a study of shared clonotypes between healthy human individuals. Study in general: Per-donor plates numbered three CD4 naive, three CD4 memory, two CD8 naive and one CD8 memory.

Naive CD8 cells, CD45RO-negative and positively selected for CCR7, excluded terminally differentiated effector memory CD45RA+ cells. V lost 3 bases, J lost 3 bases, and 12 bases lay in between. CDR3 length equals 14 residues. CDR1 is MNHEY, CDR2 SMNVEV, per germline (reference sequence). Assay used: immunoSEQ multiplex PCR; TCRdb lists only in-frame clones, some missing. This table holds roughly 2 million clones, about 95% found once. The source of this sequence is a man between 18 and 29 years old in good health. What was sequenced was naive CD8+ T cells sorted from blood. The chain carries TRBV27 and TRBJ2-7; tentative D call: TRBD1 (6 bases). The CDR3 here is CASSFRAGVYEQYF. For the CDR3, the DNA is TGTGCCAGCAGTTTTAGGGCAGGGGTCTACGAGCAGTACTTC.